This T cell receptor (beta chain) was documented in a study of blood T cell repertoires in COVID-19. Study background: Spain, Italy and the United States supplied samples that represented acute and convalescent COVID-19. The cDNA or gDNA used as material had been derived from T cells, B-cell-depleted T cells, or PBMCs.

There are 15 residues in the CDR3. V gave up 3 bases and J gave up 0 bases, with 10 bases separating them. CDR1 is SGHKS, CDR2 YYEKEE, per germline (reference sequence). Sequencing used immunoSEQ multiplex PCR; TCRdb keeps in-frame clones, though not all of them. The data contain around 250,000 clones, around 88% of them singletons. Sequencing was done on a sample of peripheral blood. This clonotype was obtained from a man aged 40-55 years with active or convalescent COVID-19. The genes are TRBV5-5 and TRBJ1-3; D is possibly TRBD1 (6 bases). DNA of the CDR3: TGTGCCAGCAGCTCCCTGACAGGCTCTGGAAACACCATATATTTT. This sequence encodes CASSSLTGSGNTIYF.